These 15 T cell receptor beta chains were all obtained from the same sample, sequenced in a study of blood T cell repertoires in COVID-19. The repertoire was sequenced with immunoSEQ multiplex PCR; TCRdb's copy has only in-frame clones and lacks some. The table includes 140,000 to 150,000 clones, approximately 84% detected once. The specimen was peripheral blood. The receptors shown here come from a woman aged 60-70 years with acute or convalescent COVID-19.

This chain uses TRBV29-1 with TRBJ2-7, with TRBD1 as a possible D gene (5 bases). The CDR3 is 12 amino acids. V lost 7 bases and J 5 bases, leaving 15 bases between the germline ends. CDR1 is SQVTM, CDR2 ANQGSEA, per germline. The CDR3 region is CSADLGAHEQYF. CDR3 bases: TGCAGCGCAGACCTTGGGGCTCACGAGCAGTACTTC.

The rearrangement links TRBV28 to TRBJ1-2; 7 bases fit TRBD1. CDR1 and CDR2 (germline): MDHEN, SYDVKM. The V segment lost 5 bases and the J segment 4 bases; nucleotides outside the gene matches: 16. CDR3 length: 17 amino acids. The DNA for the CDR3 is TGTGCCAGCAGTGGAAGACAGGGTGAGAGGATTCTCTATGGCTACACCTTC. It specifies CASSGRQGERILYGYTF.

The rearrangement joins TRBV21-1 to TRBJ1-2; TRBD1, the D gene given by the table, was not confirmed from the DNA. TRBV21-1 is marked as a pseudogene. The CDR3 covers 15 residues. In DNA form, the CDR3 reads TGTGCCAGCAGCAAACCGACCGGGACAGACTATGGCTACACCTTC. Encoded protein: CASSKPTGTDYGYTF.

The genes are TRBV6-1 and TRBJ2-7, with 11 bases aligning to TRBD1. Germline CDR1 is MNHNS and CDR2 is SASEGT. The CDR3 contains 15 residues. V gave up 2 bases and J gave up 3 bases; unmatched junction bases: 3. In nucleotides, the CDR3 is TGTGCCAGCAGTGAAAGGGACAGGGGGTTCTACGAGCAGTACTTC. Translating gives CASSERDRGFYEQYF.

This clone was seen a few times. The rearrangement uses TRBV6-5 and TRBJ2-2; 8 bases match TRBD2. This CDR3 comprises 14 residues. Germline lookup yields CDR1 MNHEY and CDR2 SVGAGI. Trimming cost V 2 bases and J 5 bases; bases outside gene matches: 1. CDR3 sequence reads: CASSYPGGTGELFF. The CDR3 DNA reads TGTGCCAGCAGTTACCCGGGGGGGACCGGGGAGCTGTTTTTT.

V usage is TRBV20-1 and J usage is TRBJ2-7; D gene uncertain. The CDR3 is 11 amino acids. CDR1 and CDR2 (germline): DFQATT, SNEGSKA (reference sequence). The germline V and J ends were trimmed by 1 base and 4 bases, with 5 bases remaining between them. The CDR3 spells CSARGQYEQYF. CDR3 DNA: TGCAGTGCTAGAGGTCAGTACGAGCAGTACTTC.

The CDR3 DNA reads as TGTGCCAGCAAGGGGGCCACCGGGGAGCTGTTTTTT. It specifies CASKGATGELFF. The chain links TRBV2 to TRBJ2-2; 7 nucleotides match TRBD1. The V and J ends lost 7 bases and 4 bases, in that order; junction bases with no gene match: 0. Germline V lookup: CDR1 SNHLY, CDR2 FYNNEI. This CDR3 is 12 amino acids long.

The genes are TRBV5-6 and TRBJ1-2, with 9 bases matching TRBD1. CDR1 is SGHDT, CDR2 YYEEEE, per germline. V dropped 3 bases and J dropped 2; count of bases not matched to a gene: 5. The CDR3 has 15 residues. CDR3 nucleotides: TGTGCCAGCAGCTCCCTGGACAGGGGAAACTATGGCTACACCTTC. As protein: CASSSLDRGNYGYTF.

The genes are TRBV6-5 and TRBJ2-7; no reliable D call. The CDR3 length is 14 residues. V was pared by 0 bases and J by 2 bases, with 8 bases between. Germline V gives CDR1 MNHEY, CDR2 SVGAGI. CDR3 residues: CASSYSPVPYEQYF. The CDR3 nucleotides are TGTGCCAGCAGTTACTCCCCGGTACCCTACGAGCAGTACTTC.

The chain employs TRBV6-5 and TRBJ2-1; 9 bases are shared with TRBD2. The V gene end was trimmed by 4 bases and the J gene end by 4 bases; junction bases not matched to a gene: 5. This CDR3 region has 15 residues. The germline CDR1 and CDR2 sequences are MNHEY and SVGAGI. The CDR3 sequence: CASSLRLAAYNEQFF. Here the CDR3 DNA reads TGTGCCAGCAGTTTACGACTAGCGGCGTACAATGAGCAGTTCTTC.

This chain links TRBV5-1 with TRBJ1-3; no reliable D call. There are 14 residues in the CDR3. CDR1 is SGHRS, CDR2 YFSETQ, per germline. V lost 0 bases and J lost 0, with 4 bases in between. In nucleotides, the CDR3 is TGCGCCAGCAGCTTGGCAGGCTCTGGAAACACCATATATTTT. It yields the protein CASSLAGSGNTIYF.

This sequence joins TRBV27 and TRBJ2-3; 11 positions match TRBD2. Trimming at V came to 8 bases and at J to 0 bases, leaving 10 bases not matched to a gene. This CDR3 has 17 residues. The germline V gene encodes CDR1 MNHEY and CDR2 SMNVEV (reference sequence). CDR3 in DNA: TGTGCCAGCTCGGGACTAGCGGTTGATTCTAGCACAGATACGCAGTATTTT. The encoded protein is CASSGLAVDSSTDTQYF.

The table lists this clone with a few counts. The rearrangement joins TRBV5-6 to TRBJ2-5; the match to TRBD2 covers 8 bases. The CDR3 is 13 residues long. The V and J ends lost 4 bases and 9 bases, in that order; junction bases with no gene match: 8. Germline loops: CDR1 SGHDT, CDR2 YYEEEE. CDR3 in DNA: TGTGCCAGCAGCGGGGCTGGAGCGGGAGCCCAGTACTTC. Its translation: CASSGAGAGAQYF. Drawing the rest from reference TRBV5-6 and TRBJ2-5, the complete variable domain is DAGVTQSPTHLIKTRGQQVTLRCSPKSGHDTVSWYQQALGQGPQFIFQYYEEEERQRGNFPDRFSGHQFPNYSSELNVNALLLGDSALYLCASSGAGAGAQYFGPGTRLLVL.

The rearrangement joins TRBV5-1 to TRBJ1-1, with D perhaps matching TRBD1 (5 bases). Germline V gene data show CDR1 as SGHRS and CDR2 as YFSETQ. V was pared by 3 bases and J by 5 bases, with 11 bases between. This CDR3 has 13 residues. Here the CDR3 reads CASSWQGETEAFF. The CDR3 coding sequence is TGCGCCAGCAGCTGGCAGGGTGAGACTGAAGCTTTCTTT.

The chain employs TRBV15 and TRBJ1-1; a weak D match, TRBD1 (6 bases). The CDR3 runs 15 residues. Germline-derived CDR1 and CDR2 are LNHNV and YYDKDF (reference sequence). The germline V and J ends were trimmed by 0 bases and 4 bases, with 12 bases remaining between them. CDR3 nucleotides: TGTGCCACCAGCAGAGATCGGGGGGGGCCCACTGAAGCTTTCTTT. Protein product: CATSRDRGGPTEAFF.